The 4 T cell receptor beta chains below were found in one sample sequenced in a study of identical twins. MiXCR, run by TCRdb on the 5' RACE reads, gives a single entry per CDR3 protein. This sample yields 400,000 to 600,000 distinct CDR3 sequences, of which about 20% are seen a single time; approximately 0.48% belongs to the top ten. The same sample was also used in a study of yellow fever vaccine responses in identical twins.

Sequencing was done on a sample of CD4+ T cells sorted from blood. These receptors were obtained from a woman aged 18-29 years in good health.

This clonotype turned up a few times. CDR3 in amino acids: CASSLGASNKYEQYF. In DNA form, the CDR3 reads TGTGCCAGCAGTTTGGGGGCCTCAAATAAATACGAGCAGTACTTC. J is TRBJ2-7 and V is TRBV28, with D maybe TRBD1 (6 bases). Trimming left V 3 bases short and J 4 bases short, with 16 bases between. The CDR3 contains 15 residues. Per germline, CDR1 MDHEN and CDR2 SYDVKM.

This clonotype was recorded a few times. This rearrangement joins TRBV10-1 to TRBJ2-2, with D hard to call. V lost 2 bases, J lost 0 bases, and 4 bases lay in between. Looked up from germline, CDR1 is WNHNN and CDR2 is SYGVQD (reference sequence). This CDR3 has 14 residues. CDR3 in amino acids: CASSEDANTGELFF. CDR3 nucleotide sequence: TGCGCCAGCAGTGAGGATGCGAACACCGGGGAGCTGTTTTTT.

This chain links TRBV12-3 or TRBV12-4 with TRBJ2-7; 8 positions match TRBD2. The CDR3 length is 14 residues. The junction had 9 bases not matched to a gene; V was cut back by 8 bases and J by 3 bases. The CDR3: CASGTSGGDYEQYF. The CDR3 bases are TGTGCCAGCGGCACTAGCGGAGGGGACTACGAGCAGTACTTC.

This clonotype was counted a few times. The chain carries TRBV7-2 and TRBJ2-3; 8 bases map to TRBD1. The germline CDR1 and CDR2 sequences are SGHTA and FQGNSA. This CDR3 is 19 amino acids long. V dropped 3 bases and J dropped 3; count of bases not matched to a gene: 17. CDR3 loop: CASSFSRDRSTLGTDTQYF. The CDR3 nucleotides are TGTGCCAGCAGCTTCAGCCGGGACAGGAGCACATTGGGGACAGATACGCAGTATTTT.